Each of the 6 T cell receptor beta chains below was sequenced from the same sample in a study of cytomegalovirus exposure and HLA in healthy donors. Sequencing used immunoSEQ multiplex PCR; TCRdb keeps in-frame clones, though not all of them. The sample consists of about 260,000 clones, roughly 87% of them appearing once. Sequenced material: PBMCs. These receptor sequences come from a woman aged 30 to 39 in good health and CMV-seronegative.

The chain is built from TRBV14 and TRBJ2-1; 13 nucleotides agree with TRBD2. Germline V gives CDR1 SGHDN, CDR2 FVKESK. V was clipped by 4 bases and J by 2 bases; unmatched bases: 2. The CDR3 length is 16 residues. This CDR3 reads CASSLGLAGAYNEQFF. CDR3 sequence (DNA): TGTGCCAGCAGCCTCGGACTAGCGGGAGCCTACAATGAGCAGTTCTTC.

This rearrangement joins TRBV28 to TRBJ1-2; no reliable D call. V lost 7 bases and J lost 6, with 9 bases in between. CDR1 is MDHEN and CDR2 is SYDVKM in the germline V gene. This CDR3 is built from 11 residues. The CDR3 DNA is TGTGCCAGCACCTCCTGGGATGGCTACACCTTC. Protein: CASTSWDGYTF.

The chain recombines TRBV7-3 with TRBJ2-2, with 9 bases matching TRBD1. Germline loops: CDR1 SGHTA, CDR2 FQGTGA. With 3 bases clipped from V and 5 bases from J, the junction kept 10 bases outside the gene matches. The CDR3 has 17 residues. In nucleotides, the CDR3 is TGTGCCAGCAGCTTCACCTCCGGGACAGGGAGAACCGGGGAGCTGTTTTTT. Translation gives CASSFTSGTGRTGELFF.

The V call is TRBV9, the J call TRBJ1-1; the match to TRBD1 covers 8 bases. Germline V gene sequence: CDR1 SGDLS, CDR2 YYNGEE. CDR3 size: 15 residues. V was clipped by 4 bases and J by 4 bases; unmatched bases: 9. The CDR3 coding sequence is TGTGCCAGCAGCTACGGACAGGGACCGGGCACTGAAGCTTTCTTT. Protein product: CASSYGQGPGTEAFF.

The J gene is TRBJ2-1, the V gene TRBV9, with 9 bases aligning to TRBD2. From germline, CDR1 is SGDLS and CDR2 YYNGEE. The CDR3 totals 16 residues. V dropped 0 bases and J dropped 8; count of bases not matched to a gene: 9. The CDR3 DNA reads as TGTGCCAGCAGCGTAGTTCCTAGCGGGGCTGGCGATGAGCAGTTCTTC. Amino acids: CASSVVPSGAGDEQFF.

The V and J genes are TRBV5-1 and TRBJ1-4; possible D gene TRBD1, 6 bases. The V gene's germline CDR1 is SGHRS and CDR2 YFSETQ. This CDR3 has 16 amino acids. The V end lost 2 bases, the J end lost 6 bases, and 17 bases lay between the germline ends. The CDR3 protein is CASSFDRPVVDEKLFF. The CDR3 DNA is TGCGCCAGCAGCTTCGACAGGCCCGTAGTGGATGAAAAACTGTTTTTT.